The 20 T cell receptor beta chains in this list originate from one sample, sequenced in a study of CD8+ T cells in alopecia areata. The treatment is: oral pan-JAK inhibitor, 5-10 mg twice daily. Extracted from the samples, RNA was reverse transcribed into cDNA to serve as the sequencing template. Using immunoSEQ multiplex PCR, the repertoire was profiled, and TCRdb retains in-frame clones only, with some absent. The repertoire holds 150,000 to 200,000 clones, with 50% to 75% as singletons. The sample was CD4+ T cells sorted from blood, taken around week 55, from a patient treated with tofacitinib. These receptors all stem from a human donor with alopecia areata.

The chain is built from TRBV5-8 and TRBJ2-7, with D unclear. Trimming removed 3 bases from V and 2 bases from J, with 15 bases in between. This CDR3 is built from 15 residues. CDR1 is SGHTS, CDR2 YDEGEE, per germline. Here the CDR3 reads CASSSKRNQAYEQYF. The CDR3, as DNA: TGTGCCAGCAGCTCGAAACGGAACCAGGCCTACGAGCAGTACTTC.

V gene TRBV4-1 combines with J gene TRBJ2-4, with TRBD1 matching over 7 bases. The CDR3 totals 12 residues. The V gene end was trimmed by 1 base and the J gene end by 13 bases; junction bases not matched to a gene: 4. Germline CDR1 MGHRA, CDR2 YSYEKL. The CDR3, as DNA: TGCGCCAGCAGCCAAGCGGGACAGATCCAGTACTTC. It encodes CASSQAGQIQYF.

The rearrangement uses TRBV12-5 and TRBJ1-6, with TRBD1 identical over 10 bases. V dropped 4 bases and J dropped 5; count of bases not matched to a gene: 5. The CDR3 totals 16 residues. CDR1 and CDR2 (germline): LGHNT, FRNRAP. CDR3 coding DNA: TGTGCTAGTGGTTCCGGGGACAGGGGCCATAATTCACCCCTCCACTTT. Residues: CASGSGDRGHNSPLHF.

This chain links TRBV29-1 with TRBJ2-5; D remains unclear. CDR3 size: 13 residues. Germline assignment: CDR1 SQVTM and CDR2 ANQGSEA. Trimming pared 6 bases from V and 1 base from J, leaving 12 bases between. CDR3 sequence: CSVWARFQETQYF. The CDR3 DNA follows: TGCAGCGTATGGGCGAGATTCCAAGAGACCCAGTACTTC.

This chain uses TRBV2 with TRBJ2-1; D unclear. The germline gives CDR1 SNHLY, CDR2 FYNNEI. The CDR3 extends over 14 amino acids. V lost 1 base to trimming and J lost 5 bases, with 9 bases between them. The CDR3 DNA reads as TGTGCCAGCAGTGAAGGTATATTTGACAATGAGCAGTTCTTC. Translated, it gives CASSEGIFDNEQFF.

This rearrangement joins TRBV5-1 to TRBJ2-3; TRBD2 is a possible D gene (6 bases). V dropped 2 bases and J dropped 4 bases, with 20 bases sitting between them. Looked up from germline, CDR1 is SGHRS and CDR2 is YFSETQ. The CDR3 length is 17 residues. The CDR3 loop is CASSFPTSRREADTQYF. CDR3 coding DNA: TGCGCCAGCAGCTTCCCTACCTCCCGCAGGGAGGCAGATACGCAGTATTTT.

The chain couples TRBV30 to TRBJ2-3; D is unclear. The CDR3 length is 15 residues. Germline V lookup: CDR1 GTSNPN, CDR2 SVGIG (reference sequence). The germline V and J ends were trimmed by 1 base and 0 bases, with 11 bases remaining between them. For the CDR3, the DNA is TGTGCCTGGAGTGGGGCAGCATCTAGCACAGATACGCAGTATTTT. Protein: CAWSGAASSTDTQYF.

Here the CDR3 DNA reads TGCACCAGCAGCCAGGGACTAGCGGCGAACACCGGGGAGCTGTTTTTT. The encoded protein is CTSSQGLAANTGELFF. This chain connects TRBV1 to TRBJ2-2; whether TRBD2, the table's D call, matches the DNA was not checked. TRBV1 is deemed a pseudogene. The CDR3 has 16 amino acids.

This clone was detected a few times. CDR3: CSVEVLETQYF. CDR3 bases: TGCAGCGTTGAAGTCCTGGAGACCCAGTACTTC. This sequence joins TRBV29-1 and TRBJ2-5; D unresolved. V lost 1 base, J lost 5 bases, and 5 bases lay in between. The CDR3 extends over 11 amino acids. The germline V gene has CDR1 SQVTM and CDR2 ANQGSEA.

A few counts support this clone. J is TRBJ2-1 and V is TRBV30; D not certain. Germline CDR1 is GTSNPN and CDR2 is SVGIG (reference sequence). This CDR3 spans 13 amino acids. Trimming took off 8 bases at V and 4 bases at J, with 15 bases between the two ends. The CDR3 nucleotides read TGTGCCACAGAAGAACGAGCTTACAATGAGCAGTTCTTC. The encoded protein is CATEERAYNEQFF.

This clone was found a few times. The CDR3 region is CSARSEKLFF. CDR3 nucleotides: TGCAGTGCTAGAAGTGAAAAACTGTTTTTT. V gene TRBV20-1 combines with J gene TRBJ1-4; D gene uncertain. V was shortened by 2 bases and J by 7 bases, with 2 bases between the two germline ends. This CDR3 has 10 residues. CDR1 and CDR2 (germline): DFQATT, SNEGSKA (reference sequence).

CDR3 in amino acids: CSVEGVGAEEAFF. The DNA of the CDR3 is TGCAGCGTTGAGGGTGTGGGAGCTGAAGAAGCTTTCTTT. The V call is TRBV29-1, the J call TRBJ1-1, with D uncertain. Germline V gene sequence: CDR1 SQVTM, CDR2 ANQGSEA. The CDR3 has 13 residues. The V gene lost 3 bases and the J gene lost 8 bases, with 16 bases spanning the gap.

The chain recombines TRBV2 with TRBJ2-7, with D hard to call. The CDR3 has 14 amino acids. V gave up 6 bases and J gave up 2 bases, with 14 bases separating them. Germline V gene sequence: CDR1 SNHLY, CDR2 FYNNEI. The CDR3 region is CASSSGTVPYEQYF. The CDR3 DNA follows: TGTGCCAGCAGCTCCGGAACAGTCCCCTACGAGCAGTACTTC.

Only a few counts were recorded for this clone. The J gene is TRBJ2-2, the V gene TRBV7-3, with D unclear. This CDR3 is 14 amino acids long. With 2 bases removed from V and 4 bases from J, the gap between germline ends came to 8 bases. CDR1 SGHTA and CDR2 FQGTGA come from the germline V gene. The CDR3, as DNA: TGTGCCAGCAGCTTATCTCCTACCACCGGGGAGCTGTTTTTT. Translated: CASSLSPTTGELFF.

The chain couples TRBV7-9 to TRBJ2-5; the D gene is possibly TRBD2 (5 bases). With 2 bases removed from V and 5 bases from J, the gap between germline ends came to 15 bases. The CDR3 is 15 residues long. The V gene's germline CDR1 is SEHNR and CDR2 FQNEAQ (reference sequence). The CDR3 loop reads CASSLSSGYRETQYF. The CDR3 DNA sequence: TGTGCCAGCAGCTTAAGTTCGGGGTATCGGGAGACCCAGTACTTC.

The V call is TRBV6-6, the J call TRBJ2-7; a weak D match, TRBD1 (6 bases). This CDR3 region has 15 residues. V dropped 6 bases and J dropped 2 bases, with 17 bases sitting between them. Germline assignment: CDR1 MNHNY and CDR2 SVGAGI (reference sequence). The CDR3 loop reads CASRQNPGETYEQYF. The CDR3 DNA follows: TGTGCCAGCAGACAAAACCCAGGGGAGACCTACGAGCAGTACTTC.

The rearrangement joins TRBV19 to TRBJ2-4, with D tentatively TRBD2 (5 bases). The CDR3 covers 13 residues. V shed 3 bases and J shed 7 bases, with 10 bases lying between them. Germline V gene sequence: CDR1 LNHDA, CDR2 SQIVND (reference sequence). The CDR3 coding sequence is TGTGCCAGTAGTATGTCGGGGAACAACATTCAGTACTTC. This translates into CASSMSGNNIQYF. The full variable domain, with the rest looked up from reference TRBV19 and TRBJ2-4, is DGGITQSPKYLFRKEGQNVTLSCEQNLNHDAMYWYRQDPGQGLRLIYYSQIVNDFQKGDIAEGYSVSREKKESFPLTVTSAQKNPTAFYLCASSMSGNNIQYFGAGTRLSVL.

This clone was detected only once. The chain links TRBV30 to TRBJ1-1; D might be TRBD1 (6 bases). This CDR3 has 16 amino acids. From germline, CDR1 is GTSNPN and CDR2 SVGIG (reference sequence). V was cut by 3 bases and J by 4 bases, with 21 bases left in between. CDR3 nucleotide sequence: TGTGCCTGGAGAGCCCCGAGGGGGTCGACGGGCACTGAAGCTTTCTTT. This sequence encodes CAWRAPRGSTGTEAFF.

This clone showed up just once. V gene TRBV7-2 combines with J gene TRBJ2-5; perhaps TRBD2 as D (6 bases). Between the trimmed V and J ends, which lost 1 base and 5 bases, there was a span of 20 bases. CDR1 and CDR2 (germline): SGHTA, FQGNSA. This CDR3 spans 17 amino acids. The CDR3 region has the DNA TGTGCCAGCAGCTTAGATTCGGTTCACCCGGGGAGGGAGACCCAGTACTTC. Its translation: CASSLDSVHPGRETQYF.

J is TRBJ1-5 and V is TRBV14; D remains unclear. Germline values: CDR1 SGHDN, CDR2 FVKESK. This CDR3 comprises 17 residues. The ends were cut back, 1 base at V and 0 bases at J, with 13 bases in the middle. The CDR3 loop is CASSQAVNRYSNQPQHF. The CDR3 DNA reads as TGTGCCAGCAGCCAAGCGGTCAATCGGTATAGCAATCAGCCCCAGCATTTT. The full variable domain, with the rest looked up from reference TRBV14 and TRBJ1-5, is EAGVTQFPSHSVIEKGQTVTLRCDPISGHDNLYWYRRVMGKEIKFLLHFVKESKQDESGMPNNRFLAERTGGTYSTLKVQPAELEDSGVYFCASSQAVNRYSNQPQHFGDGTRLSIL.